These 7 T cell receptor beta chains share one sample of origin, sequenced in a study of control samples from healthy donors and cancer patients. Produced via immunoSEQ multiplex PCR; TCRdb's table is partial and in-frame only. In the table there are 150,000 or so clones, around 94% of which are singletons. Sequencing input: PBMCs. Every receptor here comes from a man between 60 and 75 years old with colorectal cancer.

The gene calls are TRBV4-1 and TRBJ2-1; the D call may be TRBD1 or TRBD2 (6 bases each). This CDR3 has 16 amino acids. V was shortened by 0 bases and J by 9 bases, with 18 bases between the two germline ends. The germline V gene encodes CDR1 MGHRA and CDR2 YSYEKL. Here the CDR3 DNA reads TGCGCCAGCAGCCAAGAAAGTTTCGGGGGCTTGGGTGAGCAGTTCTTC. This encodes CASSQESFGGLGEQFF.

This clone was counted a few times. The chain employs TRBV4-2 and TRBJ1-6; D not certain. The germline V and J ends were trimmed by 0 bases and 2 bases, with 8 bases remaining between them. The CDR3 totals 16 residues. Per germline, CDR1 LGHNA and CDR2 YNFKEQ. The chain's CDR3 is CASSQEAGAYNSPLHF. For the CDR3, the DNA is TGTGCCAGCAGCCAAGAAGCAGGCGCCTATAATTCACCCCTCCACTTT.

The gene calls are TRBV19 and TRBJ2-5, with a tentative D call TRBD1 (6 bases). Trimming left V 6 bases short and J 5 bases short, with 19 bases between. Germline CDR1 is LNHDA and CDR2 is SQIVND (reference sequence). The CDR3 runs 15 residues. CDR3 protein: CASSPVNRVAETQYF. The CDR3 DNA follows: TGTGCCAGTAGCCCTGTCAACAGGGTGGCGGAGACCCAGTACTTC.

CDR3 bases: TGCGCCAGCAGCCACAGGACAGGGGAGCGAATCATGAACACTGAAGCTTTCTTT. It yields the protein CASSHRTGERIMNTEAFF. J is TRBJ1-1 and V is TRBV4-1; 9 nucleotides match TRBD1. J gave up 0 bases and V 3 bases, and 11 bases lay outside the gene matches. The CDR3 has 18 amino acids. The germline CDR1 and CDR2 sequences are MGHRA and YSYEKL.

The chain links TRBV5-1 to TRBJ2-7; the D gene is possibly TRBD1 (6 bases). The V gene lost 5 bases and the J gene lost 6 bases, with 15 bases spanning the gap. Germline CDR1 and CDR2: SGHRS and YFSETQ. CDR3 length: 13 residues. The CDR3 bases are TGCGCCAGCAGAGTTGGGGAAGGGGGCGAGCAGTACTTC. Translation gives CASRVGEGGEQYF.

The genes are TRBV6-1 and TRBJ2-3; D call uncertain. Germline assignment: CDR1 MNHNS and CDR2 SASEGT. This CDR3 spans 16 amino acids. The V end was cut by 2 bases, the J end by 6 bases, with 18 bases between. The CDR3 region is CASSEFFLGSEDTQYF. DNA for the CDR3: TGTGCCAGCAGTGAATTTTTTTTAGGGTCGGAGGATACGCAGTATTTT.

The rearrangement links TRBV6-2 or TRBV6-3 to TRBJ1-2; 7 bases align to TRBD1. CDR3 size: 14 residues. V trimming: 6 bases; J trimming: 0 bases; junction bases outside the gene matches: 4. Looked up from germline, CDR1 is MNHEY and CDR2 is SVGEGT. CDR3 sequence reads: CASSWDSSNYGYTF. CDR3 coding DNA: TGTGCCAGCAGCTGGGACAGCTCTAACTATGGCTACACCTTC.